Listed below are T cell receptor beta chains from one sample, sequenced in a study of T cells in Graves' hyperthyroidism and ophthalmopathy. TCRdb reprocessed the multiplex PCR reads with MiXCR, giving one entry per CDR3 protein. The repertoire includes 350,000 to 450,000 distinct CDR3 sequences, about 15% of them detected once, and 11% sits in the top ten. Sequenced input: blood. The receptor set was obtained from a woman aged 55-70 years with Graves' hyperthyroidism. Both conserved end residues are part of each CDR3. The order of the fields is CDR3 length, J gene, clone size, V gene, D gene, CDR3 DNA, CDR3 protein. D genes are given only for firm matches. Size is omitted from some rows. Given values are once, few, many or a class for expanded clones.

len: 13
j_gene: TRBJ2-7
abundance: many
v_gene: TRBV10-3
d_gene: TRBD1
CDR3nt: TGTGCCATCAGCGGACAGGGAACCTACGAGCAGTACTTC
CDR3aa: CAISGQGTYEQYF

len: 13
j_gene: TRBJ2-7
abundance: -
v_gene: TRBV10-3
d_gene: -
CDR3nt: TGTTCCTGCTCCGGGACGTACGGTCGGGAGCAGTACTTC
CDR3aa: CSCSGTYGREQYF

len: 15
j_gene: TRBJ1-5
abundance: many
v_gene: TRBV5-1
d_gene: -
CDR3nt: TGCGCCAGCAGCCTGGTTCCCTACGGCAATCAGCCCCAGCATTTT
CDR3aa: CASSLVPYGNQPQHF

len: 17
j_gene: TRBJ2-3
abundance: once
v_gene: TRBV3-1
d_gene: TRBD2
CDR3nt: TGTGCCAGCAGCCCCAAGATGTCTAGCGGGTACAGAGGTACGCAGTATTTT
CDR3aa: CASSPKMSSGYRGTQYF

len: 15
j_gene: TRBJ2-5
abundance: many
v_gene: TRBV7-9
d_gene: TRBD2
CDR3nt: TGTGCCAGCAGCTTAGCGCTTAGCGGGGAAGAGACCCAGTACTTC
CDR3aa: CASSLALSGEETQYF

len: 14
j_gene: TRBJ1-5
abundance: many
v_gene: TRBV20-1
d_gene: -
CDR3nt: TGCAGTGCTACTGGGGGCCTCGCGGACCAGCCCCAGCATTTT
CDR3aa: CSATGGLADQPQHF

len: 14
j_gene: TRBJ2-3
abundance: many
v_gene: TRBV7-2
d_gene: -
CDR3nt: TGTGCCAGCAGCTCGGGGGGCCGCACAGATACGCAGTATTTT
CDR3aa: CASSSGGRTDTQYF

len: 15
j_gene: TRBJ2-2
abundance: many
v_gene: TRBV2
d_gene: -
CDR3nt: TGTGCCAGCAGTGCTGGGACGGTGAACACCGGGGAGCTGTTTTTT
CDR3aa: CASSAGTVNTGELFF

len: 13
j_gene: TRBJ2-3
abundance: few
v_gene: TRBV19
d_gene: -
CDR3nt: TGTGCCAGTAGTATAGAGGGCACAGATACGCAGTATTTT
CDR3aa: CASSIEGTDTQYF

len: 14
j_gene: TRBJ2-3
abundance: -
v_gene: TRBV12-3/TRBV12-4
d_gene: -
CDR3nt: TGTGCCGACGGAGAGGGGGAGGCTGGACATACGCAGTATTTT
CDR3aa: CADGEGEAGHTQYF

len: 14
j_gene: TRBJ1-2
abundance: many
v_gene: TRBV28
d_gene: -
CDR3nt: TGTGCCAGCGGATCTAGGTCCTCTAACTATGGCTACACCTTC
CDR3aa: CASGSRSSNYGYTF

len: 16
j_gene: TRBJ2-3
abundance: many
v_gene: TRBV27
d_gene: TRBD1
CDR3nt: TGTGCCAGCAGTTCCACCCGGACAGGGTACACAGATACGCAGTATTTT
CDR3aa: CASSSTRTGYTDTQYF

len: 16
j_gene: TRBJ2-3
abundance: few
v_gene: TRBV5-1
d_gene: TRBD1
CDR3nt: TGCGCCAGCAGCGACACAGGGGGCGCCGCTGCAGATACGCAGTATTTT
CDR3aa: CASSDTGGAAADTQYF

len: 13
j_gene: TRBJ2-5
abundance: -
v_gene: TRBV19
d_gene: -
CDR3nt: TGTGCCAGTAGTATTTCGACCCCAGAGACCCAGTACTTC
CDR3aa: CASSISTPETQYF

len: 17
j_gene: TRBJ2-1
abundance: many
v_gene: TRBV7-8
d_gene: -
CDR3nt: TGTGCCAGCAGCTTGGGTATTAGGGGCTACTCCTACAATGAGCAGTTCTTC
CDR3aa: CASSLGIRGYSYNEQFF

len: 14
j_gene: TRBJ1-1
abundance: many
v_gene: TRBV20-1
d_gene: -
CDR3nt: TGCAGTGCTAGAGTATCTGACGGGGCCACTGAAGCTTTCTTT
CDR3aa: CSARVSDGATEAFF

len: 12
j_gene: TRBJ1-2
abundance: -
v_gene: TRBV25-1
d_gene: -
CDR3nt: TGTGCCAGCAGGGGGATTATGGGTGGCTACACCTTC
CDR3aa: CASRGIMGGYTF

len: 15
j_gene: TRBJ2-5
abundance: -
v_gene: TRBV27
d_gene: -
CDR3nt: TGTGCCAGCAGTCGTTACCCGGACAGACAAGAGACCCAGTACTTC
CDR3aa: CASSRYPDRQETQYF

len: 15
j_gene: TRBJ2-1
abundance: -
v_gene: TRBV27
d_gene: -
CDR3nt: TGTGCCAGCAGTAACCCTCACCCCACCTACAATGAGCAGTTCTTC
CDR3aa: CASSNPHPTYNEQFF

len: 12
j_gene: TRBJ1-1
abundance: many
v_gene: TRBV30
d_gene: TRBD1
CDR3nt: TGTGCCTGGGACAGGGCTGAAACTGAAGCTTTCTTT
CDR3aa: CAWDRAETEAFF

len: 14
j_gene: TRBJ2-7
abundance: many
v_gene: TRBV12-3/TRBV12-4
d_gene: TRBD2
CDR3nt: TGTGCCAGCAGTTTTAGCGGGACTTCGGGGAAGCAGTACTTC
CDR3aa: CASSFSGTSGKQYF

len: 14
j_gene: TRBJ1-5
abundance: few
v_gene: TRBV25-1
d_gene: -
CDR3nt: TGTGCCAGCAGTGGGAATGGTGGCAATCAGCCCCAGCATTTT
CDR3aa: CASSGNGGNQPQHF

len: 16
j_gene: TRBJ2-7
abundance: many
v_gene: TRBV5-1
d_gene: -
CDR3nt: TGCGCCAGCAGCTTGGGGGTAGCGGCCCCCTTTTACGAGCAGTACTTC
CDR3aa: CASSLGVAAPFYEQYF

len: 14
j_gene: TRBJ2-7
abundance: many
v_gene: TRBV27
d_gene: TRBD1
CDR3nt: TGTGCCAGCAGTTTTAGACAGGGGGTCTACGAGCAGTACTTC
CDR3aa: CASSFRQGVYEQYF

len: 13
j_gene: TRBJ1-1
abundance: many
v_gene: TRBV10-1
d_gene: -
CDR3nt: TGCGCCAGCAGTGAGTCCCAGTACACTGAAGCTTTCTTT
CDR3aa: CASSESQYTEAFF

len: 13
j_gene: TRBJ2-7
abundance: -
v_gene: TRBV3-1
d_gene: -
CDR3nt: TGTGCCAGCAGCCAAGAATTGGGGACCGGGCGGTACTTC
CDR3aa: CASSQELGTGRYF

len: 14
j_gene: TRBJ1-1
abundance: few
v_gene: TRBV7-9
d_gene: TRBD1
CDR3nt: TGTGCCAGCAGCCGGGGCCCAGGGGGAACTGAAGCTTCCTTT
CDR3aa: CASSRGPGGTEASF

len: 13
j_gene: TRBJ1-2
abundance: many
v_gene: TRBV24-1
d_gene: -
CDR3nt: TGTGCCACCAGTGAGGGGACCGCCTTCGGCTACACCTTC
CDR3aa: CATSEGTAFGYTF

len: 14
j_gene: TRBJ2-7
abundance: -
v_gene: TRBV29-1
d_gene: -
CDR3nt: TGCAGCGTCCCTACGGGGAGGCGGCGCTACGAGCAGTACTTC
CDR3aa: CSVPTGRRRYEQYF

len: 19
j_gene: TRBJ2-5
abundance: -
v_gene: TRBV6-2/TRBV6-3
d_gene: -
CDR3nt: TGTGCCAGCAGTTACGGACCTCGTGTGAGAAGGAAACTCCAAGAGACCCAGTACTTC
CDR3aa: CASSYGPRVRRKLQETQYF

len: 13
j_gene: TRBJ2-5
abundance: -
v_gene: TRBV5-1
d_gene: TRBD1
CDR3nt: TGCGCCAGCGGCGACAGGGCGATGGAGACCCAGTACTTC
CDR3aa: CASGDRAMETQYF

len: 13
j_gene: TRBJ1-4
abundance: -
v_gene: TRBV12-3/TRBV12-4
d_gene: -
CDR3nt: TGTGCCAGCAGTTGGGGCAGGGATGAAAAACTGTTTTTT
CDR3aa: CASSWGRDEKLFF

len: 14
j_gene: TRBJ1-1
abundance: many
v_gene: TRBV10-1
d_gene: -
CDR3nt: TGCGCCAGCAGTGAGCAGGGGCTCGCCACTGAAGCTTTCTTT
CDR3aa: CASSEQGLATEAFF

len: 15
j_gene: TRBJ1-2
abundance: -
v_gene: TRBV27
d_gene: -
CDR3nt: TGTGCCAGCAGTGACCAAGGAACACCTAACTATGGCTACACCTTC
CDR3aa: CASSDQGTPNYGYTF

len: 16
j_gene: TRBJ1-5
abundance: many
v_gene: TRBV12-3/TRBV12-4
d_gene: TRBD1
CDR3nt: TGTGCCAGCAGTTTCGGACAGGCATATAGCAATCAGCCCCAGCATTTT
CDR3aa: CASSFGQAYSNQPQHF

len: 14
j_gene: TRBJ1-4
abundance: many
v_gene: TRBV2
d_gene: -
CDR3nt: TGTGCCAGCAATTGGAACAGCGAGAATGAAAAACTGTTTTTT
CDR3aa: CASNWNSENEKLFF

len: 18
j_gene: TRBJ1-1
abundance: -
v_gene: TRBV30
d_gene: -
CDR3nt: TGTGCCTGGAGTGTATTGAGGGGGGCTTTAAATTATGGTACTGAAGCTTTCTTT
CDR3aa: CAWSVLRGALNYGTEAFF

len: 16
j_gene: TRBJ1-2
abundance: -
v_gene: TRBV5-1
d_gene: -
CDR3nt: TGTGCCAGCAGCCCCGTGGGGGCCCTAGCTAACTATGGCTACACCTTC
CDR3aa: CASSPVGALANYGYTF

len: 14
j_gene: TRBJ2-6
abundance: -
v_gene: TRBV30
d_gene: -
CDR3nt: TGTGCCTGGGGGGGTTGGTCTGGGGCCAACGTCCTGACTTTC
CDR3aa: CAWGGWSGANVLTF

len: 12
j_gene: TRBJ1-1
abundance: few
v_gene: TRBV6-1
d_gene: -
CDR3nt: TGTGCCACCACGAGGGGGGGGACTGAAGCTTTCTTT
CDR3aa: CATTRGGTEAFF

len: 12
j_gene: TRBJ1-1
abundance: many
v_gene: TRBV28
d_gene: -
CDR3nt: TGTGCCAGCAGTTTACCATACACTGAAGCTTTCTTT
CDR3aa: CASSLPYTEAFF

len: 13
j_gene: TRBJ2-2
abundance: many
v_gene: TRBV20-1
d_gene: -
CDR3nt: TGCAGTGCTAACGGCGGGAACACCGGGGAGCTGTTTTTT
CDR3aa: CSANGGNTGELFF

len: 14
j_gene: TRBJ2-5
abundance: many
v_gene: TRBV20-1
d_gene: TRBD2
CDR3nt: TGCAGTGTCCCGTCTAGCGGGGCTCAAGAGACCCAGTACTTC
CDR3aa: CSVPSSGAQETQYF

len: 20
j_gene: TRBJ2-1
abundance: -
v_gene: TRBV5-1
d_gene: TRBD2
CDR3nt: TGCGCCAGCAGCTCCAAGGGGGGGACTAGTCGGAGCCGCTCCTACAATGAGCAGTTCTTC
CDR3aa: CASSSKGGTSRSRSYNEQFF

len: 16
j_gene: TRBJ2-7
abundance: many
v_gene: TRBV6-1
d_gene: TRBD2
CDR3nt: TGTGCCAGCAGACCAGGACTAGCGGGGTATTCCTACGAGCAGTACTTC
CDR3aa: CASRPGLAGYSYEQYF

len: 12
j_gene: TRBJ1-2
abundance: many
v_gene: TRBV28
d_gene: -
CDR3nt: TGTGCCAGCAGTTCCCAACCAGATGGCTACACCTTC
CDR3aa: CASSSQPDGYTF

len: 16
j_gene: TRBJ1-2
abundance: -
v_gene: TRBV2
d_gene: TRBD1
CDR3nt: TGTGCCAGCAGTGGGGGGGACAGGGACGCTAACTATGGCTACACCTTC
CDR3aa: CASSGGDRDANYGYTF

len: 15
j_gene: TRBJ2-5
abundance: few
v_gene: TRBV5-6
d_gene: -
CDR3nt: TGTGCCAGCAGCTTATTTAAGCGGAGCCAAGAGACCCAGTACTTC
CDR3aa: CASSLFKRSQETQYF

len: 11
j_gene: TRBJ2-1
abundance: once
v_gene: TRBV20-1
d_gene: -
CDR3nt: TGCAGTGCTAACTGGGGGACTGAGCAGTTCTTC
CDR3aa: CSANWGTEQFF

len: 18
j_gene: TRBJ1-1
abundance: many
v_gene: TRBV28
d_gene: -
CDR3nt: TGTGCCAGCAGTTTCAACCCCACCCGGACGGGGATGAACACTGAAGCTTTCTTT
CDR3aa: CASSFNPTRTGMNTEAFF

len: 17
j_gene: TRBJ2-7
abundance: many
v_gene: TRBV20-1
d_gene: TRBD2
CDR3nt: TGCAGTGCTAGAGATGTCAGGACTAGCGGGAGGTCCCACGAGCAGTACTTC
CDR3aa: CSARDVRTSGRSHEQYF

len: 14
j_gene: TRBJ1-1
abundance: few
v_gene: TRBV20-1
d_gene: -
CDR3nt: TGCAGTGCTAGAGAGGGGGGGGGCGGGACTGAAGCTTTCTTT
CDR3aa: CSAREGGGGTEAFF

len: 17
j_gene: TRBJ1-2
abundance: few
v_gene: TRBV4-2
d_gene: -
CDR3nt: TGTGCCAGCAGCCAAGACCTTAGGGACGGCGTTTATTATGGCTACACCTTC
CDR3aa: CASSQDLRDGVYYGYTF

len: 13
j_gene: TRBJ1-4
abundance: many
v_gene: TRBV7-2
d_gene: TRBD1
CDR3nt: TGTGCCAGCGGGACAGGGGTAGATGAAAAACTGTTTTTT
CDR3aa: CASGTGVDEKLFF

len: 12
j_gene: TRBJ2-1
abundance: many
v_gene: TRBV28
d_gene: TRBD2
CDR3nt: TGTGCCAGCAGTCTCAGGGAGGGTGAGCAGTTCTTC
CDR3aa: CASSLREGEQFF

len: 14
j_gene: TRBJ2-1
abundance: many
v_gene: TRBV28
d_gene: TRBD2
CDR3nt: TGTGCCAGCGCAACTAGCGGGAGGTACAATGAGCAGTTCTTC
CDR3aa: CASATSGRYNEQFF

len: 13
j_gene: TRBJ2-1
abundance: few
v_gene: TRBV20-1
d_gene: -
CDR3nt: TGCAGTGCTAGTTGGACTTCCTACAATGAGCAGTTCTTC
CDR3aa: CSASWTSYNEQFF

len: 15
j_gene: TRBJ2-7
abundance: many
v_gene: TRBV7-2
d_gene: -
CDR3nt: TGTGCCAGCAGCCCCGGCGTGGGCAGAACCTACGAGCAGTACTTC
CDR3aa: CASSPGVGRTYEQYF

len: 17
j_gene: TRBJ1-2
abundance: many
v_gene: TRBV25-1
d_gene: -
CDR3nt: TGTGCCAGCAGTGAATTCGCTCAGGGAGAATCTAGCTATGGCTACACCTTC
CDR3aa: CASSEFAQGESSYGYTF

len: 16
j_gene: TRBJ2-6
abundance: many
v_gene: TRBV7-3
d_gene: -
CDR3nt: TGTGCCAGCAGCTTAAGGCAGACCTCTGGGGCCAACGTCCTGACTTTC
CDR3aa: CASSLRQTSGANVLTF